A single sample is the source of the 31 T cell receptor beta chains below, sequenced in a study of T cell responses to AZD1222 COVID-19 vaccine. Sequenced by immunoSEQ multiplex PCR; TCRdb stores in-frame clones only, minus some. The repertoire holds about 140,000 clones, with 85% to 95% as singletons. Source: peripheral blood, taken on day 0 of AZD1222 vaccination. Source of these receptors: an adult in good health.

The chain has TRBV19 and TRBJ2-5; D perhaps matches TRBD2 (5 bases). CDR1 is LNHDA and CDR2 is SQIVND in the germline V gene (reference sequence). The CDR3 loop spans 15 amino acids. With 1 base removed from V and 2 bases from J, the gap between germline ends came to 11 bases. CDR3 in amino acids: CASSIGGIHQETQYF. The CDR3 DNA reads TGTGCCAGTAGTATAGGAGGGATACATCAAGAGACCCAGTACTTC.

This chain links TRBV6-2 or TRBV6-3 with TRBJ1-2, with 7 bases fitting TRBD1. V dropped 4 bases and J dropped 7; count of bases not matched to a gene: 9. Germline values: CDR1 MNHEY, CDR2 SVGEGT. There are 14 residues in the CDR3. The CDR3 loop reads CASSSGTVGGGYTF. The CDR3 DNA is TGTGCCAGCAGTTCCGGGACAGTAGGGGGTGGCTACACCTTC.

The chain employs TRBV6-2 or TRBV6-3 and TRBJ1-1; D not certain. The germline V and J ends were trimmed by 4 bases and 1 base, with 7 bases remaining between them. Germline lookup yields CDR1 MNHEY and CDR2 SVGEGT. This CDR3 has 13 amino acids. The CDR3 region is CASSLKGNTEAFF. CDR3 nucleotide sequence: TGTGCCAGCAGTTTAAAGGGGAACACTGAAGCTTTCTTT.

This sequence joins TRBV10-3 and TRBJ2-1; D is possibly TRBD2 (7 bases). Trimming pared 6 bases from V and 0 bases from J, leaving 18 bases between. The germline CDR1 and CDR2 sequences are ENHRY and SYGVKD. The CDR3 extends over 17 amino acids. As DNA, the CDR3 is TGTGCCATCAGACCGTCGGGGGGCGGGCGCTCCTACAATGAGCAGTTCTTC. It codes for CAIRPSGGGRSYNEQFF.

In its sample, this clone was seen once. The chain uses TRBV4-1 and TRBJ1-5; D unresolved. The CDR3 runs to 13 residues. The ends were cut back, 0 bases at V and 7 bases at J, with 7 bases in the middle. Germline V lookup: CDR1 MGHRA, CDR2 YSYEKL. Here the CDR3 DNA reads TGCGCCAGCAGCCAAGAATGGTGGCAGCCCCAGCATTTT. Protein sequence: CASSQEWWQPQHF.

J is TRBJ2-3 and V is TRBV7-9, with a weak D call TRBD1 (6 bases). V shed 5 bases and J shed 3 bases, with 18 bases lying between them. This CDR3 has 16 amino acids. The germline gives CDR1 SEHNR, CDR2 FQNEAQ (reference sequence). CDR3 sequence: CASSRPQGRGTDTQYF. CDR3 sequence (DNA): TGTGCCAGCAGCAGGCCCCAGGGCAGGGGAACAGATACGCAGTATTTT.

The V call is TRBV6-5, the J call TRBJ1-2; no clear D. Trimming stripped 6 bases from V and 6 bases from J, with 11 bases between. CDR3 length: 12 amino acids. The germline V gene has CDR1 MNHEY and CDR2 SVGAGI. CDR3 DNA: TGTGCCAGCAGCTCGACGGTAAATGGCTACACCTTC. This encodes CASSSTVNGYTF.

This chain joins TRBV14 and TRBJ2-1; D is unresolved. This CDR3 is built from 14 residues. Trimming removed 1 base at V and 6 bases at J, with 10 bases between. The germline V gene has CDR1 SGHDN and CDR2 FVKESK. This chain's CDR3 is CASSQGIFGNEQFF. The CDR3 bases are TGTGCCAGCAGCCAAGGGATCTTCGGCAATGAGCAGTTCTTC.

The DNA for the CDR3 is TGTGCCAGCAGTTCACACGTTGCAACTAATGAAAAACTGTTTTTT. It is translated as CASSSHVATNEKLFF. J is TRBJ1-4 and V is TRBV27; D is unclear. The CDR3 contains 15 residues. The V end lost 4 bases, the J end lost 0 bases, and 9 bases lay between the germline ends. Germline-derived CDR1 and CDR2 are MNHEY and SMNVEV (reference sequence).

The chain has TRBV7-7 and TRBJ1-5; D remains ambiguous. Trimming removed 6 bases at V and 0 bases at J, with 21 bases between. The CDR3 is 18 amino acids. The germline gives CDR1 SSHAT, CDR2 FNYEAQ (reference sequence). CDR3 nucleotides: TGTGCCAGCAGTATGGGCCCGGTGGGCACATATAGCAATCAGCCCCAGCATTTT. Protein: CASSMGPVGTYSNQPQHF.

The rearrangement links TRBV5-8 to TRBJ1-1; D not resolved. The germline V gene encodes CDR1 SGHTS and CDR2 YDEGEE. The CDR3 has 13 residues. V was pared by 0 bases and J by 6 bases, with 9 bases between. CDR3 nucleotide sequence: TGTGCCAGCAGCTTGGGACCGTTGGCTGAAGCTTTCTTT. Its protein is CASSLGPLAEAFF.

V and J are TRBV13 and TRBJ2-5; D is possibly TRBD1 (5 bases). The germline CDR1 and CDR2 sequences are PRHDT and FYEKMQ (reference sequence). This CDR3 comprises 16 residues. V dropped 1 base and J dropped 1 base, with 13 bases sitting between them. The CDR3 DNA sequence: TGTGCCAGCAGCTTAGCAAGGACACAGGTCCAAGAGACCCAGTACTTC. Translating it yields CASSLARTQVQETQYF.

The chain is built from TRBV9 and TRBJ1-2; D remains unclear. Trimming took 4 bases from V and 3 from J, leaving 19 bases between them. The CDR3 spans 16 residues. CDR1 and CDR2 from the germline V gene are SGDLS and YYNGEE. CDR3 nucleotides: TGTGCCAGCAGCCCAGTCTCTGGCGGGGTTCACTATGGCTACACCTTC. Translation gives CASSPVSGGVHYGYTF.

J is TRBJ1-4 and V is TRBV19; no firm D call. Germline CDR1 reads LNHDA; CDR2 reads SQIVND (reference sequence). This CDR3 has 13 residues. V dropped 8 bases and J dropped 8 bases, with 15 bases sitting between them. CDR3 region: CASGRGPGEKLFF. CDR3 bases: TGTGCCAGTGGCCGTGGCCCGGGCGAAAAACTGTTTTTT.

The chain recombines TRBV10-3 with TRBJ2-5; tentatively, D is TRBD1 or TRBD2 (5 bases each). Trimming stripped 4 bases from V and 5 bases from J, with 20 bases between. The CDR3 runs to 16 residues. Per germline, CDR1 ENHRY and CDR2 SYGVKD. The CDR3 spells CAISAPQVGGVETQYF. CDR3 coding DNA: TGTGCCATCAGTGCTCCCCAGGTTGGGGGTGTGGAGACCCAGTACTTC.

This clone was seen a single time. The chain has TRBV28 and TRBJ1-4; D ambiguous. The V end was cut by 4 bases, the J end by 5 bases, with 5 bases between. The CDR3 sequence is 12 residues long. The germline V gene has CDR1 MDHEN and CDR2 SYDVKM. The CDR3, as DNA: TGTGCCAGCAGTTCCGGGAATGAAAAACTGTTTTTT. The encoded protein is CASSSGNEKLFF.

This clone has just one count. This chain links TRBV3-1 (or the pseudogene TRBV3-2) with TRBJ1-2; 8 bases fit TRBD1. The CDR3 runs to 14 residues. V trimming: 5 bases; J trimming: 2 bases; junction bases outside the gene matches: 4. The germline gives CDR1 LGHDT, CDR2 YNNKEL (reference sequence). CDR3 region: CASSTRQGNYGYTF. In DNA, the CDR3 is TGTGCCAGCAGCACCCGACAGGGGAACTATGGCTACACCTTC.

The V call is TRBV5-1, the J call TRBJ1-2; TRBD1 is a possible D gene (5 bases). CDR1 and CDR2 from the germline V gene are SGHRS and YFSETQ. CDR3 size: 13 residues. The chain's CDR3 is CASRGDDFYGYTF. CDR3 DNA: TGCGCTTCGAGGGGCGACGACTTCTATGGCTACACCTTC.

This rearrangement joins TRBV27 to TRBJ1-2, with D uncertain. Trimming took 7 bases from V and 0 from J, leaving 15 bases between them. The CDR3 extends over 15 amino acids. From germline, CDR1 is MNHEY and CDR2 SMNVEV (reference sequence). CDR3: CASTKSAVSNYGYTF. The CDR3 region has the DNA TGTGCCAGCACCAAGTCGGCGGTATCTAACTATGGCTACACCTTC.

J is TRBJ2-4 and V is TRBV19, with D unclear. The CDR3 runs 12 residues. Germline CDR1 LNHDA, CDR2 SQIVND (reference sequence). Trimming took off 6 bases at V and 6 bases at J, with 9 bases between the two ends. The CDR3 nucleotides are TGTGCCAGTAGCACACGAGGAAACATTCAGTACTTC. Its protein is CASSTRGNIQYF.

The chain uses TRBV28 and TRBJ1-1; 9 bases are shared with TRBD1. CDR3 length: 14 amino acids. V dropped 5 bases and J dropped 5; count of bases not matched to a gene: 6. Looked up from germline, CDR1 is MDHEN and CDR2 is SYDVKM. CDR3 loop: CASSVGQGLTEAFF. CDR3 DNA sequence: TGTGCCAGCAGTGTCGGACAGGGGCTGACTGAAGCTTTCTTT.

The chain employs TRBV6-5 and TRBJ2-1; 10 bases are a match to TRBD2. Looked up from germline, CDR1 is MNHEY and CDR2 is SVGAGI. The CDR3 spans 15 residues. After removal of 6 bases from V and 3 bases from J, the junction contained 5 bases not matched to a gene. CDR3 loop: CASRGGLAVYNEQFF. Written as DNA, the CDR3 is TGTGCCAGCAGGGGCGGACTAGCGGTCTACAATGAGCAGTTCTTC.

This clone appeared once. This chain uses TRBV13 with TRBJ1-5; D perhaps matches TRBD1 (6 bases). Germline V gene data show CDR1 as PRHDT and CDR2 as FYEKMQ (reference sequence). V gave up 4 bases and J gave up 4 bases, with 17 bases separating them. The CDR3 consists of 16 residues. CDR3 coding DNA: TGTGCCAGCAGCTCCTCCCAGGGGCGGACGAATCAGCCCCAGCATTTT. This gives the protein CASSSSQGRTNQPQHF.

The CDR3 sequence is CASTPQGDGYTF. In DNA, the CDR3 is TGTGCCAGCACCCCACAGGGTGATGGCTACACCTTC. The genes are TRBV9 and TRBJ1-2, with D perhaps TRBD1 (6 bases). Germline CDR1 is SGDLS and CDR2 is YYNGEE. The CDR3 loop spans 12 amino acids. The V and J ends lost 6 bases and 6 bases respectively, with 12 bases between them.

This clone was seen more than once but under ten times. The V call is TRBV7-3, the J call TRBJ2-2; the match to TRBD1 covers 7 bases. This CDR3 region has 15 residues. CDR1 is SGHTA and CDR2 is FQGTGA in the germline V gene. V trimming: 4 bases; J trimming: 5 bases; junction bases outside the gene matches: 7. The CDR3 region is CASSYTGERTGELFF. The CDR3 DNA reads TGTGCCAGCAGCTATACAGGGGAGAGGACCGGGGAGCTGTTTTTT.

Only a few counts were recorded for this clone. The V and J genes are TRBV7-2 and TRBJ1-5, with D tentatively TRBD1 (6 bases). The V end was cut by 5 bases, the J end by 3 bases, with 14 bases between. This CDR3 has 15 residues. CDR1 SGHTA and CDR2 FQGNSA come from the germline V gene. CDR3 nucleotide sequence: TGTGCCAGCAGCAAGGATCAGGGGTACAATCAGCCCCAGCATTTT. It yields the protein CASSKDQGYNQPQHF.

The chain recombines TRBV9 with TRBJ1-6; D is perhaps TRBD1 (5 bases). Trimming took 4 bases from V and 7 from J, leaving 18 bases between them. The germline gives CDR1 SGDLS, CDR2 YYNGEE. The CDR3 consists of 16 residues. CDR3 DNA sequence: TGTGCCAGCAGCCCTTATCCCAGGGATGTCAATTCACCCCTCCACTTT. Residues: CASSPYPRDVNSPLHF.

V is TRBV25-1 and J is TRBJ1-6; D is perhaps TRBD1 (6 bases). This CDR3 is built from 14 residues. Germline V gene sequence: CDR1 MGHDK, CDR2 SYGVNS. Trimming took off 6 bases at V and 12 bases at J, with 18 bases between the two ends. The DNA of the CDR3 is TGTGCCAGCAGGGACAGCTCCGCAAAAGGACCCCTCCACTTT. Translating it yields CASRDSSAKGPLHF.

The V gene is TRBV13, the J gene TRBJ1-2, with D possibly TRBD1 on 6 matching bases. This CDR3 is 12 amino acids long. From germline, CDR1 is PRHDT and CDR2 FYEKMQ (reference sequence). V was cut by 2 bases and J by 8 bases, with 9 bases left in between. CDR3: CASSLPGAGYTF. CDR3 DNA: TGTGCCAGCAGCTTACCGGGGGCGGGCTACACCTTC.

The chain links TRBV25-1 to TRBJ2-1; the match to TRBD2 covers 12 bases. Germline lookup yields CDR1 MGHDK and CDR2 SYGVNS. This CDR3 comprises 16 residues. The V segment lost 2 bases and the J segment 7 bases; nucleotides outside the gene matches: 6. The CDR3 region is CASSELAGGPRNEQFF. For the CDR3, the DNA is TGTGCCAGCAGTGAACTAGCGGGAGGGCCGAGGAATGAGCAGTTCTTC. The full variable domain, with the rest looked up from reference TRBV25-1 and TRBJ2-1, is EADIYQTPRYLVIGTGKKITLECSQTMGHDKMYWYQQDPGMELHLIHYSYGVNSTEKGDLSSESTVSRIRTEHFPLTLESARPSHTSQYLCASSELAGGPRNEQFFGPGTRLTVL.

The chain couples TRBV20-1 to TRBJ1-5, with a weak D call TRBD1 (5 bases). This CDR3 is built from 13 residues. Germline loops: CDR1 DFQATT, CDR2 SNEGSKA (reference sequence). Trimming shortened V by 3 bases and J by 5 bases, and 11 bases separated the two germline ends. The CDR3 region has the DNA TGCAGTGCTAGTGAGGGGACGTATCAGCCCCAGCATTTT. Its translation: CSASEGTYQPQHF.